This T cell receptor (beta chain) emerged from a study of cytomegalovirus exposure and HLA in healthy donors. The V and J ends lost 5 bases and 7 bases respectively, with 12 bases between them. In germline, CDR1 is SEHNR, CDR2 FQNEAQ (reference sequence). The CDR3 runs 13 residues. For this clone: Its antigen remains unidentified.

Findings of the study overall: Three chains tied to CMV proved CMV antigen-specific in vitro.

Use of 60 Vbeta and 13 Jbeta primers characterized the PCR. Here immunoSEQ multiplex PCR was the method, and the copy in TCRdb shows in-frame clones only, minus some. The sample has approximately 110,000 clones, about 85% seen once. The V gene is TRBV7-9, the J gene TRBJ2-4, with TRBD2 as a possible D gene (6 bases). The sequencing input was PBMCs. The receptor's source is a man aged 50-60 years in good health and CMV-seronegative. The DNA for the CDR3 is TGTGCCAGCAGCCCGGGGACTTCTAACATTCAGTACTTC. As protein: CASSPGTSNIQYF.